Shown below are 13 T cell receptor beta chains from a single sample sequenced in a study of blood T cell repertoires in COVID-19 (TCRdb year 2020). Libraries were prepared through the immunoSEQ multiplex PCR assay. The table comes from immuneACCESS by way of TCRdb, which keeps in-frame sequences with V and J called. Part of the clones is missing from these tables; in studies checked, under half for an unresolved V gene and the rest for unknown reasons. For this sample the table gives about 300,000 clones, of which more than 80% were detected only once. The biggest ten clones account for roughly 6.1% of the sample. The sequencing input was peripheral blood. The receptors were gathered from a woman aged 50 to 65 with COVID-19, enrolled during active disease.

The chain carries TRBV6-1 and TRBJ2-7; 9 bases are a match to TRBD1. Germline-derived CDR1 and CDR2 are MNHNS and SASEGT. There are 15 residues in the CDR3. After removal of 2 bases from V and 4 bases from J, the junction contained 6 bases not matched to a gene. CDR3 DNA: TGTGCCAGCAGTGAATACGGCGACAGGGGGTACGAGCAGTACTTC. Amino acids: CASSEYGDRGYEQYF.

J is TRBJ1-2 and V is TRBV3-1 (or the pseudogene TRBV3-2); 7 bases fit TRBD1. The CDR3 covers 16 residues. The germline CDR1 and CDR2 sequences are LGHDT and YNNKEL (reference sequence). After removal of 1 base from V and 0 bases from J, the junction contained 5 bases not matched to a gene. In nucleotides, the CDR3 is TGTGCCAGCAGCCAAGCTTACAGGGGTTCTAACTATGGCTACACCTTC. Translation gives CASSQAYRGSNYGYTF.

The chain has TRBV5-1 and TRBJ2-3, with no clear D. The CDR3 has 13 residues. The V gene lost 0 bases and the J gene lost 5 bases, with 7 bases spanning the gap. Germline loops: CDR1 SGHRS, CDR2 YFSETQ. DNA of the CDR3: TGCGCCAGCAGCTTGGCCGGTTTAGATACGCAGTATTTT. This sequence encodes CASSLAGLDTQYF.

This clone was picked up a small number of times. The chain recombines TRBV7-9 with TRBJ2-7; perhaps TRBD2 as D (6 bases). The CDR3 runs 15 residues. V gave up 2 bases and J gave up 1 base, with 12 bases separating them. The germline V gene encodes CDR1 SEHNR and CDR2 FQNEAQ (reference sequence). The CDR3 here is CASSLKGGLSYEQYF. The CDR3 DNA reads as TGTGCCAGCAGCTTAAAGGGAGGACTATCCTACGAGCAGTACTTC.

The chain couples TRBV10-1 to TRBJ2-7; 7 bases fit TRBD2. This CDR3 contains 19 residues. Germline CDR1 reads WNHNN; CDR2 reads SYGVQD (reference sequence). V trimming: 0 bases; J trimming: 5 bases; junction bases outside the gene matches: 19. CDR3 residues: CASSESGWGGGSFGHEQYF. CDR3 sequence (DNA): TGCGCCAGCAGTGAGTCGGGTTGGGGCGGCGGGAGTTTTGGCCACGAGCAGTACTTC.

The genes are TRBV24-1 and TRBJ1-5; the match to TRBD1 covers 7 bases. The trim removed 4 bases at V and 2 bases at J, leaving 10 bases unmatched. CDR3 size: 17 residues. Germline lookup yields CDR1 KGHDR and CDR2 SFDVKD. The CDR3 bases are TGTGCCACCAGTGACCCGACAGGGTCGGATCGCAATCAGCCCCAGCATTTT. Its translation: CATSDPTGSDRNQPQHF.

This clone was counted between two and nine times. CDR3 sequence (DNA): TGTGCCAGCTCACCACTCGACAGTAAGAACACTGAAGCTTTCTTT. Translated: CASSPLDSKNTEAFF. The V and J genes are TRBV18 and TRBJ1-1, with a possible D match to TRBD1 (5 bases). Germline assignment: CDR1 KGHSH and CDR2 LQKENI. The CDR3 runs 15 residues. V was cut by 1 base and J by 1 base, with 10 bases left in between.

The V and J genes are TRBV5-6 and TRBJ2-7, with 7 bases lining up with TRBD1. J gave up 3 bases and V 5 bases, and 14 bases lay outside the gene matches. CDR1 is SGHDT, CDR2 YYEEEE, per germline. The CDR3 has 16 residues. In DNA form, the CDR3 reads TGTGCCAGCAGTATTTCACAACTCGGGACAGTCTACGAGCAGTACTTC. This translates into CASSISQLGTVYEQYF. Complete variable domain (other parts from reference TRBV5-6 and TRBJ2-7): DAGVTQSPTHLIKTRGQQVTLRCSPKSGHDTVSWYQQALGQGPQFIFQYYEEEERQRGNFPDRFSGHQFPNYSSELNVNALLLGDSALYLCASSISQLGTVYEQYFGPGTRLTVT.

The J gene is TRBJ2-2, the V gene TRBV5-1; 11 nucleotides line up with TRBD2. V shed 4 bases and J 1 base; nucleotides not matched to a gene: 15. Germline assignment: CDR1 SGHRS and CDR2 YFSETQ. The CDR3 is 20 residues long. The CDR3 loop is CASSDYLAGGGDLNTGELFF. The CDR3 nucleotides are TGCGCCAGCAGCGACTACCTAGCGGGAGGTGGTGATTTGAACACCGGGGAGCTGTTTTTT.

A single count supports this clone. The chain uses TRBV4-1 and TRBJ2-3, with 8 bases fitting TRBD2. Germline trimming cut 4 bases from V and 0 bases from J; bases unmatched to any gene: 6. Germline assignment: CDR1 MGHRA and CDR2 YSYEKL. This CDR3 spans 16 amino acids. CDR3 nucleotide sequence: TGCGCCAGCAGCCTTAGCGGGGTCCCGAGCACAGATACGCAGTATTTT. It is translated as CASSLSGVPSTDTQYF.

This chain joins TRBV24-1 and TRBJ2-2; TRBD1 matches 9 bases. This CDR3 region has 16 residues. Germline V gene data show CDR1 as KGHDR and CDR2 as SFDVKD. Trimming at V came to 1 base and at J to 4 bases, leaving 3 bases not matched to a gene. CDR3 nucleotides: TGTGCCACCAGTGATTTCGGGACAGGGTCCACCGGGGAGCTGTTTTTT. Encoded protein: CATSDFGTGSTGELFF.

J is TRBJ1-6 and V is TRBV6-1; D is possibly TRBD1 (5 bases). Germline CDR1 reads MNHNS; CDR2 reads SASEGT. The CDR3 has 17 residues. V lost 2 bases, J lost 5 bases, and 16 bases lay in between. The CDR3, as DNA: TGTGCCAGCAGTGAAAGGTGGGGACTCGAGGATAATTCACCCCTCCACTTT. Its translation: CASSERWGLEDNSPLHF.

The chain uses TRBV5-1 and TRBJ1-1, with D unclear. CDR3 length: 16 residues. Germline loops: CDR1 SGHRS, CDR2 YFSETQ. V lost 0 bases and J 3 bases, leaving 15 bases between the germline ends. DNA for the CDR3: TGCGCCAGCAGCTTGGGGGCATCGGGGTGGGACACTGAAGCTTTCTTT. Encoded protein: CASSLGASGWDTEAFF.